The rows below give T cell receptor beta chains drawn from one sample of a study of blood T cells in healthy people across ages. TCRdb re-derived calls from the 5' RACE reads in MiXCR, one entry per CDR3 protein. Of around 1,100,000 distinct CDR3 sequences detected, less than 45% appear once; the ten largest clones hold about an eighth. Sequencing was performed on blood. The receptors derive from a man aged 18 to 29 in good health. Both conserved end residues are part of each CDR3. Fields, in order: V gene, clone size, J gene, D gene, CDR3 DNA, CDR3 protein. The D gene is left open where the match is weak. Some rows mark clone size as missing; the rest say once, few, many or name a class of expanded clone.

TRBV12-3/TRBV12-4	.	TRBJ2-5	.	TGTGCCAGCAGTCCTCATCCGAGGTTTGGGAATGAGCAGTACTTC	CASSPHPRFGNEQYF
TRBV3-1	few	TRBJ2-3	.	TGTGCCAGCACCTACAAAGGGGGGATAGGGAATACAGATACGCAGTATTTT	CASTYKGGIGNTDTQYF
TRBV4-3	.	TRBJ2-5	.	TGCGCCAGCAGCCAAGATGGAGGGGGTTACCAAGAGACCCAGTACTTC	CASSQDGGGYQETQYF
TRBV7-2	.	TRBJ2-7	.	TGTGCCAGCAGCCTAGTCGTCCAGGGGTCCTCGGTGCAGTACTTC	CASSLVVQGSSVQYF
TRBV29-1	.	TRBJ2-1	.	TGCAGCGCGGGTGAGGGGGGGGATGAGCAGTTCTTC	CSAGEGGDEQFF
TRBV12-5	few	TRBJ2-3	.	TGTGCTAGTGGTTTGGACAGGTACAGCACAGATACGCAGTATTTT	CASGLDRYSTDTQYF
TRBV15	.	TRBJ2-2	.	TGTGCCACCAGCAGAGATCTAGGGGGGCCGAACACCGGGGAGCTGTTTTTT	CATSRDLGGPNTGELFF
TRBV3-1	.	TRBJ2-3	TRBD1	TGTGCCAGCAGCCAGCCCGACAGGGGGCGGGATACGCAGTATTTT	CASSQPDRGRDTQYF
TRBV6-2/TRBV6-3	.	TRBJ2-7	.	TGTGCCAGCGGATCCGGACAGATCACTTACGAGCAGTACTTC	CASGSGQITYEQYF
TRBV4-1	few	TRBJ1-2	.	TGCGCCAGCAGCCAAGATACCCAGGGTTTCGGCTATGGCTACACCTTC	CASSQDTQGFGYGYTF
TRBV20-1	.	TRBJ1-2	.	TGCAGTGCCGATAAAGAGGGGTATGGCTACACCTTC	CSADKEGYGYTF
TRBV20-1	once	TRBJ2-5	.	TGCAGTGCTAGAGATTTCAATGGCACATCCTACAATGAGCAGTACTTC	CSARDFNGTSYNEQYF
TRBV20-1	few	TRBJ1-1	.	TGCAGTGCCCCACAGGGTGTACACACTGAAGCTTTCTTT	CSAPQGVHTEAFF
TRBV3-1	once	TRBJ1-4	.	TGTGCCAGCAGCCCATCCGGCCCTCGAGAAAAACTGTTTTTT	CASSPSGPREKLFF
TRBV20-1	few	TRBJ1-4	.	TGCAGTGCTAGCCCCCCAGCTGCTGAAAAACTGTTTTTT	CSASPPAAEKLFF
TRBV14	.	TRBJ2-7	.	TGTGCCAGCAGCCGGCGTCCAGAGCTTTACAATGAGCAGTACTTC	CASSRRPELYNEQYF
TRBV9	.	TRBJ1-3	.	TGTGCCAGCAGCGTAGGCGACAGGCCTGGAAACACCATATATTTT	CASSVGDRPGNTIYF
TRBV2	.	TRBJ1-1	.	TGTGCCAGCAGTGAGCGGGGGCTATTTATCACTGAAGCTTTCTTT	CASSERGLFITEAFF
TRBV6-2/TRBV6-3	.	TRBJ1-5	.	TGTGCCAGCAGTTACTCCCGGGACGGCCTTGGGCCCCAGCATTTT	CASSYSRDGLGPQHF
TRBV10-3	.	TRBJ1-5	TRBD1	TGTGCCATCAGTGGGGACAGTCTGTATAGCAATCAGCCCCAGCATTTT	CAISGDSLYSNQPQHF
TRBV20-1	few	TRBJ1-5	TRBD1	TGCAGTGCTCGAAGCAGGACAGGAACCAATCAGCCCCAGCATTTT	CSARSRTGTNQPQHF
TRBV5-1	.	TRBJ1-2	.	TGCGCCAGCAGCTTTGAGCGGGCAGCCTATGGCTACACCTTC	CASSFERAAYGYTF
TRBV20-1	.	TRBJ2-5	TRBD2	TGCAGTGCTAGCGGGGGGGGGATCAATGAGCAGTACTTC	CSASGGGINEQYF
TRBV27	many	TRBJ2-5	.	TGTGCCAGCACCACTTTAGGCGAGACCCAGTACTTC	CASTTLGETQYF
TRBV20-1	few	TRBJ2-7	TRBD2	TGCAGTGCTAGAGGAGTTCAAACTAGCGGGAGCTCCTACGAGCAGTACTTC	CSARGVQTSGSSYEQYF
TRBV7-9	few	TRBJ1-1	TRBD1	TGTGCCAGCGGACTGAGATCGACAGGGGGTACTGAAGCTTTCTTT	CASGLRSTGGTEAFF
TRBV2	few	TRBJ1-1	.	TGTGCCACCATAACAGGGATGAGTGAAGCTTTCTTT	CATITGMSEAFF
TRBV9	.	TRBJ2-1	TRBD2	TGTGCCAGCAGCGTACGAGGGGCGGGGGTCCCAGGGAATGAGCAGTTCTTC	CASSVRGAGVPGNEQFF
TRBV3-1	few	TRBJ1-5	.	TGTGCCAGCAGCCCGGGTGGGTTGGGCAATCAGCCCCAGCATTTT	CASSPGGLGNQPQHF
TRBV28	.	TRBJ2-5	.	TGTGCCAGCAGTTTATTACTCGGGGTTGGAGTTGGAGAGACCCAGTACTTC	CASSLLLGVGVGETQYF
TRBV6-2/TRBV6-3	.	TRBJ1-6	.	TGTGCCAGCGGAAAATGGGGGAGATCCGGCCGAGGTTCACCCCTCCACTTT	CASGKWGRSGRGSPLHF
TRBV4-3	.	TRBJ2-7	.	TGCGCCAGCAGCCCCGACACACTAGGTTACTCCTACAATGAGCAGTACTTC	CASSPDTLGYSYNEQYF
TRBV5-1	.	TRBJ2-5	.	TGCGCCAGCCGATACGCCGGGACTCCACGGGAGACCCAGTACTTC	CASRYAGTPRETQYF
TRBV11-1	.	TRBJ1-2	.	TGTGCCAGCAGCTTTGCCCCCCAGGACGACTATGGCTACACCTTC	CASSFAPQDDYGYTF
TRBV20-1	few	TRBJ2-7	TRBD1	TGCAGTGCTAGCAGGACAGGGATGTACGAGCAGTACTTC	CSASRTGMYEQYF
TRBV4-2	many	TRBJ2-1	.	TGTGCCAGCAGCCAAGGGGGGCCATACAATGAGCAGTTCTTC	CASSQGGPYNEQFF
TRBV10-3	.	TRBJ2-7	TRBD1	TGTGCCGCCAATGACAGGGGACCTGCCTACGAGCAGTACTTC	CAANDRGPAYEQYF
TRBV12-3/TRBV12-4	once	TRBJ2-5	TRBD2	TGTGCCAGCAGTTTCCTAGTAGCGGGGGGGCGAGAGACCCAGTACTTC	CASSFLVAGGRETQYF
TRBV9	few	TRBJ1-2	.	TGTGCCAGCAGTAACACGGCCGACTATGGCTACACCTTC	CASSNTADYGYTF
TRBV4-3	few	TRBJ2-5	TRBD1	TGCGCCAGCAGCCAAGACCGGACAGGGGAAGAGACCCAGTACTTC	CASSQDRTGEETQYF
TRBV28	.	TRBJ2-7	TRBD2	TGTGCCAGCAGTTTAACGACTAGCGGGGGGGCCAATGAGCAGTACTTC	CASSLTTSGGANEQYF
TRBV4-2	.	TRBJ2-4	.	TGTGCCAGCAGCCAAGATGGGAGCGAAGGGAACATTCAGTACTTC	CASSQDGSEGNIQYF
TRBV11-3	.	TRBJ2-2	.	TGTGCCAGCAGCTTAGAGATTCAGCGTTCGAACACCGGGGAGCTGTTTTTT	CASSLEIQRSNTGELFF
TRBV9	.	TRBJ2-7	TRBD1	TGTGCCAGCAGCGCGGGCGGACAGGGTTCATACGAGCAGTACTTC	CASSAGGQGSYEQYF
TRBV6-5	once	TRBJ2-3	.	TGTGCCAGCAGTTACGGGGTAGCGGTGGGGCCCCAAGATACGCAGTATTTT	CASSYGVAVGPQDTQYF
TRBV20-1	many	TRBJ1-2	TRBD1	TGCAGTGCTAGCTACACAGGGGGCGAATCTATCACCTTC	CSASYTGGESITF